One T cell receptor beta chain is described in this entry. In the same sample, other DNA sequences code for this CDR3. This entry is derived from a study of shared clonotypes between healthy human individuals. The wider study: The cohort had two women and a few men, ages 18 to 49. A donor's plate count was three for CD4 naive and three for CD4 memory; CD8 naive had two and CD8 memory one.

The CDR3 covers 14 residues. The germline V gene encodes CDR1 KGHSH and CDR2 LQKENI. V lost 2 bases and J lost 3, with 10 bases in between. Each replicate PCR on the sorted subsets used around 200 ng DNA (around 30,000 T cell genomes). Authors' processing steps: Owing to the provision of junction-only sequences devoid of quality scores by immunoSEQ, filtering differed. Generated by immunoSEQ multiplex PCR, the TCRdb table keeps only in-frame clones and is missing some. The V and J calls and the clone size are those of that table, but D and trimming were determined from the DNA. The data show over a million clones, 70% to 80% seen once.

J is TRBJ1-1 and V is TRBV18, with D tentatively TRBD1 (5 bases). Input material: memory CD4+ T cells from PBMCs. As for subset: CD45RA-negative fraction. This receptor was taken from a man younger than 30 in good health. Some clones in this sample may be carry-over from other donors' samples. CDR3 DNA sequence: TGTGCCAGCTCACCAGGGCAGGGATACACTGAAGCTTTCTTT. Translating gives CASSPGQGYTEAFF.